This T cell receptor (beta chain) is drawn from a study of cytomegalovirus exposure and HLA in healthy donors. Study in general: The same platform used for the 500 to 850 first-cohort repertoires was also used for the roughly 120 validation repertoires, as a later analysis reported. Study results and caveats: Reportedly, diagnosis of cytomegalovirus status by the classifier showed high specificity and sensitivity. The authors listed around 150 TCR beta chains as cytomegalovirus-associated.

Clones were read by immunoSEQ multiplex PCR, and TCRdb kept only the in-frame ones, dropping some. The sample holds approximately 65,000 clones, over 80% seen once. A note on this clone: Its antigen is still unknown.

This CDR3 spans 14 amino acids. Germline CDR1 reads MRHNA; CDR2 reads SNTAGT. V lost 4 bases and J lost 1; bases outside the gene matches: 2. The specimen sequenced was PBMCs. The chain has TRBV6-4 and TRBJ2-5; TRBD1 matches at 8 bases. This clonotype was obtained from a man aged 18-30 years in good health and CMV-seronegative. For the CDR3, the DNA is TGTGCCAGCAGTGGGGACAGGACCCAAGAGACCCAGTACTTC. Translating gives CASSGDRTQETQYF.